The 18 T cell receptor beta chains below all came from one sample that was sequenced in a study of CD8 T cells in ankylosing spondylitis. TCRdb itself ran the 5' RACE reads through MiXCR, one entry per CDR3 protein. The sample has roughly 35,000 distinct CDR3 sequences; about an eighth are singletons. The sequencing input was synovial fluid, either unsorted or a sorted T cell fraction (not recorded which). The receptors were gathered from a male donor with ankylosing spondylitis.

This clonotype came up a few times. The V gene is TRBV6-1, the J gene TRBJ2-2; 9 bases map to TRBD1. Trimming removed 3 bases from V and 7 bases from J; junction bases left unmatched: 6. Germline CDR1 MNHNS, CDR2 SASEGT. This CDR3 comprises 15 residues. CDR3 amino acids: CASSEDRGSSGELFF. The DNA of the CDR3 is TGTGCCAGCAGTGAGGACAGGGGATCTAGCGGGGAGCTGTTTTTT.

J is TRBJ2-2 and V is TRBV7-9; the match to TRBD2 covers 7 bases. Germline assignment: CDR1 SEHNR and CDR2 FQNEAQ (reference sequence). This CDR3 contains 16 residues. V shed 5 bases, J shed 1 base, and the junction held 7 bases outside the gene matches. CDR3 sequence: CASSPGLVGNTGELFF. In DNA, the CDR3 is TGTGCCAGCAGCCCAGGACTAGTCGGGAACACCGGGGAGCTGTTTTTT. Full variable domain (missing parts from reference TRBV7-9 and TRBJ2-2): DTGVSQNPRHKITKRGQNVTFRCDPISEHNRLYWYRQTLGQGPEFLTYFQNEAQLEKSRLLSDRFSAERPKGSFSTLEIQRTEQGDSAMYLCASSPGLVGNTGELFFGEGSRLTVL.

This clonotype was picked up a small number of times. This sequence joins TRBV5-1 and TRBJ1-5, with 7 bases aligning to TRBD1. Looked up from germline, CDR1 is SGHRS and CDR2 is YFSETQ. This CDR3 spans 15 amino acids. Unmatched junction bases numbered 6, after V lost 0 bases and J lost 6 bases. The CDR3 nucleotides are TGCGCCAGCAGCTTGGACAGGGGTAGAGGTCAGCCCCAGCATTTT. Translation gives CASSLDRGRGQPQHF.

This chain uses TRBV12-3 or TRBV12-4 with TRBJ2-7; TRBD2 aligns across 8 bases. V lost 4 bases, J lost 1 base, and 6 bases stayed unmatched. CDR3 size: 15 residues. The CDR3 is CASSSRASGSYEQYF. CDR3 in DNA: TGTGCCAGCAGTTCACGGGCTAGCGGGTCCTACGAGCAGTACTTC.

Of note for this clonotype: A much bigger clone sits one base away, suggesting this may be a read error. The genes are TRBV12-3 or TRBV12-4 and TRBJ1-1; D gene uncertain. The CDR3 covers 12 residues. V lost 6 bases, J lost 7 bases, and 12 bases lay in between. CDR3 loop: CASSPGIHEAFF. Here the CDR3 DNA reads TGTGCCAGCAGCCCGGGAATCCATGAAGCTTTCTTT.

V and J are TRBV12-5 and TRBJ1-1; D remains unclear. Trimming cost V 5 bases and J 1 base, with 8 bases left between them. CDR3 size: 13 residues. Per the germline V gene, CDR1 is LGHNT and CDR2 is FRNRAP. Here the CDR3 reads CASGLKTNTEAFF. The CDR3 DNA is TGTGCTAGTGGTCTGAAGACGAACACTGAAGCTTTCTTT.

This clonotype was counted between two and nine times. Here the CDR3 DNA reads TGTGCCAGCAGTCCTCTACCGGACACCACAACTAATGAAAAACTGTTTTTT. Its protein is CASSPLPDTTTNEKLFF. The rearrangement uses TRBV27 and TRBJ1-4; D is perhaps TRBD1 (5 bases). The V end lost 5 bases, the J end lost 0 bases, and 16 bases lay between the germline ends. Germline V gene sequence: CDR1 MNHEY, CDR2 SMNVEV (reference sequence). The CDR3 totals 17 residues. Variable domain in full (rest from reference TRBV27 and TRBJ1-4): EAQVTQNPRYLITVTGKKLTVTCSQNMNHEYMSWYRQDPGLGLRQIYYSMNVEVTDKGDVPEGYKVSRKEKRNFPLILESPSPNQTSLYFCASSPLPDTTTNEKLFFGSGTQLSVL.

This clonotype is labeled as medium-sized. This chain connects TRBV27 to TRBJ1-2, with D possibly matching TRBD1 (5 bases). CDR3 length: 13 residues. With 2 bases removed from V and 8 bases from J, the gap between germline ends came to 12 bases. Germline V gives CDR1 MNHEY, CDR2 SMNVEV (reference sequence). In DNA, the CDR3 is TGTGCCAGCAGTTTAGGGCCAGGGAAAGGCTACACCTTC. Translating it yields CASSLGPGKGYTF.

This clonotype was seen a handful of times. V usage is TRBV9 and J usage is TRBJ1-2, with 9 bases matching TRBD1. The CDR3 spans 14 residues. Per germline, CDR1 SGDLS and CDR2 YYNGEE. V lost 4 bases and J lost 6; bases outside the gene matches: 7. Written as DNA, the CDR3 is TGTGCCAGCAGCCCGGGGACAGGGCAAGATGGCTACACCTTC. This encodes CASSPGTGQDGYTF. Together with reference TRBV9 and TRBJ1-2, the CDR3 gives the full variable domain: DSGVTQTPKHLITATGQRVTLRCSPRSGDLSVYWYQQSLDQGLQFLIQYYNGEERAKGNILERFSAQQFPDLHSELNLSSLELGDSALYFCASSPGTGQDGYTFGSGTRLTVV.

V is TRBV9 and J is TRBJ2-1, with 7 positions matching TRBD2. CDR3 length: 16 residues. V trimming: 4 bases; J trimming: 4 bases; junction bases outside the gene matches: 11. From germline, CDR1 is SGDLS and CDR2 YYNGEE. The DNA of the CDR3 is TGTGCCAGCAGCCCCGGAGGTAGCGGGCCGTACAATGAGCAGTTCTTC. Translating gives CASSPGGSGPYNEQFF.

This clonotype was counted between two and nine times. The rearrangement joins TRBV6-4 to TRBJ2-2; 9 bases are a match to TRBD2. Per the germline V gene, CDR1 is MRHNA and CDR2 is SNTAGT. The CDR3 totals 15 residues. With 5 bases clipped from V and 6 bases from J, the junction kept 7 bases outside the gene matches. The CDR3 is CASSLAGEEAGELFF. CDR3 in DNA: TGTGCCAGCAGTTTAGCGGGAGAGGAGGCCGGGGAGCTGTTTTTT.

This clonotype was seen repeatedly, ten times or more. CDR3 in DNA: TGTGCCAGCAGAGAGCGGACAGGGGGAACCTATGGCTACACCTTC. This encodes CASRERTGGTYGYTF. The genes are TRBV28 and TRBJ1-2; 10 nucleotides match TRBD1. The CDR3 sequence is 15 residues long. CDR1 is MDHEN, CDR2 SYDVKM, per germline. Trimming removed 6 bases from V and 4 bases from J; junction bases left unmatched: 8.

This clonotype was picked up many times. V and J are TRBV30 and TRBJ1-2; D remains unclear. Trimming left V 1 base short and J 7 bases short, with 25 bases between. CDR1 is GTSNPN, CDR2 SVGIG, per germline (reference sequence). The CDR3 loop spans 17 amino acids. The CDR3 nucleotides read TGTGCCTGGAGTGATGGACTGATTGACTTTCTACCATCTGGCTACACCTTC. Its translation is CAWSDGLIDFLPSGYTF.

V and J are TRBV7-8 and TRBJ2-7; D is possibly TRBD1 (6 bases). This CDR3 comprises 16 residues. Germline lookup yields CDR1 SGHVS and CDR2 FQNEAQ. Trimming pared 0 bases from V and 3 bases from J, leaving 15 bases between. This CDR3 reads CASSLAPRTGYYEQYF. Written as DNA, the CDR3 is TGTGCCAGCAGCTTAGCGCCCCGAACAGGGTACTACGAGCAGTACTTC. Based on the CDR3 plus reference TRBV7-8 and TRBJ2-7, the full variable domain is GAGVSQSPRYKVAKRGQDVALRCDPISGHVSLFWYQQALGQGPEFLTYFQNEAQLDKSGLPSDRFFAERPEGSVSTLKIQRTQQEDSAVYLCASSLAPRTGYYEQYFGPGTRLTVT.

There are a few counts of this clonotype. The V call is TRBV27, the J call TRBJ1-4; possibly TRBD1 for D (6 bases). CDR3 length: 16 residues. Germline V gene data show CDR1 as MNHEY and CDR2 as SMNVEV (reference sequence). Trimming pared 7 bases from V and 0 bases from J, leaving 15 bases between. The CDR3 DNA sequence: TGTGCCAGCACCGACAGGATCCACGCAACTAATGAAAAACTGTTTTTT. Amino acid sequence: CASTDRIHATNEKLFF. Supplemented by reference TRBV27 and TRBJ1-4, the full variable domain reads EAQVTQNPRYLITVTGKKLTVTCSQNMNHEYMSWYRQDPGLGLRQIYYSMNVEVTDKGDVPEGYKVSRKEKRNFPLILESPSPNQTSLYFCASTDRIHATNEKLFFGSGTQLSVL.

The sample holds many counts of this clonotype. V is TRBV6-4 and J is TRBJ2-2, with no clear D. Germline V gene sequence: CDR1 MRHNA, CDR2 SNTAGT. V lost 2 bases, J lost 3 bases, and 4 bases lay in between. This CDR3 region has 13 residues. CDR3 sequence: CASSDGDTGELFF. CDR3 bases: TGTGCCAGCAGTGACGGCGACACCGGGGAGCTGTTTTTT.

This clonotype was counted between two and nine times. Written as DNA, the CDR3 is TGTGCCAGCAGCTCCCCGAAGAAAAGGGGAAGGAATGAAAAACTGTTTTTT. The encoded protein is CASSSPKKRGRNEKLFF. The chain joins TRBV7-9 to TRBJ1-4, with D possibly TRBD1 on 5 matching bases. The CDR3 extends over 17 amino acids. Germline V gene data show CDR1 as SEHNR and CDR2 as FQNEAQ (reference sequence). V lost 4 bases, J lost 5 bases, and 20 bases lay in between. The full variable domain, completed using reference TRBV7-9 and TRBJ1-4, is DTGVSQNPRHKITKRGQNVTFRCDPISEHNRLYWYRQTLGQGPEFLTYFQNEAQLEKSRLLSDRFSAERPKGSFSTLEIQRTEQGDSAMYLCASSSPKKRGRNEKLFFGSGTQLSVL.

The chain carries TRBV21-1 and TRBJ2-2. TRBV21-1 is shown as a pseudogene. CDR3 length equals 15 residues. CDR3 in DNA: TGTGCCAGCAGCAAATGTTCGGTGAACACCGGGGAGCTGTTTTTT. Protein sequence: CASSKCSVNTGELFF.